This T cell receptor (beta chain) was sequenced during a study of radiation and T cells in renal cell carcinoma. Study results and caveats: Dominant CDR3 motifs were more common in irradiated tumors than controls.

As to this clone: Its target is unknown.

The CDR3 consists of 15 residues. Germline V gives CDR1 SGHTS, CDR2 YDEGEE. Trimming took off 0 bases at V and 2 bases at J, with 12 bases between the two ends. Produced via immunoSEQ multiplex PCR; TCRdb's table is partial and in-frame only. The sample contains 14,000 to 15,000 clones, about two thirds of which appear only once. Specified treatment: treatment-naive control, cytoreductive nephrectomy. The sample in question was tumor tissue, obtained from a patient whose treatment was nephrectomy without radiotherapy. The gene calls are TRBV5-8 and TRBJ2-7; D gene uncertain. This clonotype originated in a man between 60 and 70 years old with renal cell carcinoma. Here the CDR3 reads CASSLGFQQAYEQYF. CDR3 coding DNA: TGTGCCAGCAGCTTGGGGTTCCAGCAGGCCTACGAGCAGTACTTC.